Presented here are 28 T cell receptor beta chains from one specimen sequenced in a study of OX40 agonist ivuxolimab in advanced cancers. TCRdb's table, derived via immunoSEQ multiplex PCR, lists solely in-frame clones and lacks some. The sample carries approximately 84,000 clones, around nine tenths recorded once. Source: CD4+ or CD8+ T cells sorted from blood, taken in a trial of the OX40 agonist ivuxolimab. These receptor sequences come from an adult with an advanced solid tumor such as melanoma, head and neck, liver or kidney cancer.

A note on this clone: Other DNA sequences in this specimen translate into the identical CDR3. The chain is built from TRBV7-9 and TRBJ2-3, with 12 bases fitting TRBD2. V was clipped by 4 bases and J by 3 bases; unmatched bases: 2. The CDR3 covers 15 residues. Looked up from germline, CDR1 is SEHNR and CDR2 is FQNEAQ (reference sequence). The CDR3 region is CASSSTSGRTDTQYF. The CDR3 DNA reads as TGTGCCAGCAGCTCTACTAGCGGGAGGACAGATACGCAGTATTTT.

The chain has TRBV28 and TRBJ2-6, with D maybe TRBD1 (6 bases). V was shortened by 3 bases and J by 4 bases, with 10 bases between the two germline ends. Germline V CDR1 and CDR2: MDHEN, SYDVKM. This CDR3 spans 15 amino acids. In DNA form, the CDR3 reads TGTGCCAGCAGTTTGGGGGCCCCGGGGGCCAACGTCCTGACTTTC. Encoded protein: CASSLGAPGANVLTF.

The rearrangement uses TRBV18 and TRBJ2-7, with D possibly matching TRBD2 (5 bases). The length of the CDR3 is 13 residues. Between the trimmed V and J ends, which lost 3 bases and 2 bases, there was a span of 8 bases. CDR1 KGHSH and CDR2 LQKENI come from the germline V gene. CDR3 sequence: CASSPSGTYEQYF. As DNA, the CDR3 is TGTGCCAGCTCACCTTCCGGGACCTACGAGCAGTACTTC.

The chain employs TRBV4-1 and TRBJ1-1, with a possible D match to TRBD1 (5 bases). V was shortened by 2 bases and J by 6 bases, with 16 bases between the two germline ends. The V gene's germline CDR1 is MGHRA and CDR2 YSYEKL. The CDR3 has 15 amino acids. DNA for the CDR3: TGCGCCAGCAGCCAAATGGGACTTAAGGGCGCTGAAGCTTTCTTT. Translation gives CASSQMGLKGAEAFF.

This chain joins TRBV10-2 and TRBJ2-2; D might be TRBD1 (6 bases). The ends were cut back, 6 bases at V and 4 bases at J, with 15 bases in the middle. The CDR3 contains 15 residues. Germline V gives CDR1 WSHSY, CDR2 SAAADI. The CDR3 nucleotides are TGCGCCAGCAGCGGGCCGGTGGGGGCCACCGGGGAGCTGTTTTTT. It yields the protein CASSGPVGATGELFF.

The J gene is TRBJ1-6, the V gene TRBV30; perhaps TRBD1 as D (6 bases). The CDR3 sequence is 17 residues long. With 1 base removed from V and 0 bases from J, the gap between germline ends came to 13 bases. Germline CDR1 and CDR2: GTSNPN and SVGIG (reference sequence). DNA for the CDR3: TGTGCCTGGAGTGGCTGGAGGGGGACCTCCTATAATTCACCCCTCCACTTT. Translation: CAWSGWRGTSYNSPLHF.

The chain joins TRBV28 to TRBJ2-1; 8 nucleotides align to TRBD2. Germline V gene lookup returns CDR1 MDHEN and CDR2 SYDVKM. The CDR3 length is 17 residues. V lost 5 bases and J lost 2; bases outside the gene matches: 11. Here the CDR3 DNA reads TGTGCCAGCAGTCCCCTCCCGGGACTAGGAACCTACAATGAGCAGTTCTTC. Amino acids: CASSPLPGLGTYNEQFF.

The V call is TRBV7-9, the J call TRBJ2-7; 9 bases map to TRBD2. The CDR3 runs 15 residues. The ends lost 2 bases at V and 6 bases at J; junction bases unmatched: 8. Germline CDR1 is SEHNR and CDR2 is FQNEAQ (reference sequence). The CDR3 DNA is TGTGCCAGCAGCTTACTTGCGGGAGGGGACGGCGAGCAGTACTTC. This encodes CASSLLAGGDGEQYF.

This rearrangement joins TRBV28 to TRBJ2-7; TRBD1 matches at 9 bases. The CDR3 loop spans 13 amino acids. Germline lookup yields CDR1 MDHEN and CDR2 SYDVKM. Trimming cost V 6 bases and J 5 bases; bases outside gene matches: 5. This CDR3 reads CASRDRGNHEQYF. The CDR3, as DNA: TGTGCCAGCAGGGACAGGGGAAACCACGAGCAGTACTTC.

The rearrangement uses TRBV5-1 and TRBJ2-5; 14 nucleotides agree with TRBD2. The germline V gene has CDR1 SGHRS and CDR2 YFSETQ. The trim removed 4 bases at V and 7 bases at J, leaving 6 bases unmatched. The CDR3 is made up of 15 amino acids. The CDR3 loop is CASSPGLAGDRTQYF. CDR3 coding DNA: TGCGCCAGCAGCCCGGGACTAGCGGGGGATCGGACCCAGTACTTC.

The rearrangement links TRBV4-1 to TRBJ1-4, with D perhaps TRBD1 (6 bases). This CDR3 comprises 16 residues. Trimming removed 2 bases at V and 5 bases at J, with 15 bases between. CDR1 MGHRA and CDR2 YSYEKL come from the germline V gene. Here the CDR3 DNA reads TGCGCCAGCAGCCAACTTATGACAGGTGTAAATGAAAAACTGTTTTTT. As protein: CASSQLMTGVNEKLFF.

The chain joins TRBV7-9 to TRBJ1-4; a weak D match, TRBD1 (6 bases). The V end was cut by 5 bases, the J end by 8 bases, with 9 bases between. Germline loops: CDR1 SEHNR, CDR2 FQNEAQ (reference sequence). The CDR3 has 12 residues. DNA of the CDR3: TGTGCCAGCAGCGCGGACAGCGAAAAACTGTTTTTT. Translation gives CASSADSEKLFF. The whole variable domain, filled in from reference TRBV7-9 and TRBJ1-4, reads DTGVSQNPRHKITKRGQNVTFRCDPISEHNRLYWYRQTLGQGPEFLTYFQNEAQLEKSRLLSDRFSAERPKGSFSTLEIQRTEQGDSAMYLCASSADSEKLFFGSGTQLSVL.

The chain links TRBV10-3 to TRBJ2-5, with D tentatively TRBD1 or TRBD2 (6 bases each). The CDR3 consists of 13 residues. V shed 10 bases and J shed 1 base, with 13 bases lying between them. Germline loops: CDR1 ENHRY, CDR2 SYGVKD. The CDR3 is CASRWGAQETQYF. DNA of the CDR3: TGTGCCAGCCGGTGGGGGGCCCAAGAGACCCAGTACTTC.

The rearrangement joins TRBV27 to TRBJ2-2, with 12 bases fitting TRBD2. The CDR3 sequence is 17 residues long. Germline assignment: CDR1 MNHEY and CDR2 SMNVEV (reference sequence). V lost 5 bases, J lost 4 bases, and 8 bases stayed unmatched. Here the CDR3 DNA reads TGTGCCAGCAGTCGGACTAGCGGGATCAGTGGCACCGGGGAGCTGTTTTTT. Protein product: CASSRTSGISGTGELFF.

This chain links TRBV7-2 with TRBJ1-6; D is unresolved. Between the trimmed V and J ends, which lost 2 bases and 11 bases, there was a span of 10 bases. CDR3 length: 13 amino acids. CDR1 is SGHTA, CDR2 FQGNSA, per germline. The CDR3 region is CASSLMGGPPLHF. The CDR3 DNA is TGTGCCAGCAGCTTAATGGGTGGGCCACCCCTCCACTTT.

The table lists this clone with a few counts. A junction end diverges from the germline sequence, so it may reflect a read error. This chain connects TRBV2 to TRBJ2-2, with D possibly TRBD1 on 5 matching bases. There are 13 residues in the CDR3. The germline CDR1 and CDR2 sequences are SNHLY and FYNNEI. CDR3 region: CASAQAKTGELFF. The CDR3 DNA follows: TGTGCCAGCGCACAGGCGAAGACCGGGGAGCTGTTTTTT.

The chain joins TRBV6-5 to TRBJ2-2; no clear D. This CDR3 comprises 14 residues. The ends were cut back, 0 bases at V and 6 bases at J, with 8 bases in the middle. Germline V gene sequence: CDR1 MNHEY, CDR2 SVGAGI. CDR3: CASSYSTGSGELFF. CDR3 coding DNA: TGTGCCAGCAGTTACTCGACTGGTTCCGGGGAGCTGTTTTTT.

The rearrangement uses TRBV6-1 and TRBJ1-2; D gene ambiguous. The CDR3 covers 12 residues. Trimming took 5 bases from V and 3 from J, leaving 7 bases between them. The germline V gene has CDR1 MNHNS and CDR2 SASEGT. This CDR3 reads CASSSSYYGYTF. The DNA for the CDR3 is TGTGCCAGCAGTAGTTCGTACTATGGCTACACCTTC.

The chain is built from TRBV5-4 and TRBJ2-1; D gene ambiguous. Germline CDR1 and CDR2: SGHNT and YYREEE (reference sequence). V dropped 2 bases and J dropped 6 bases, with 9 bases sitting between them. The CDR3 length is 13 residues. In DNA, the CDR3 is TGTGCCAGCAGCTTTGAAAGATTCAATGAGCAGTTCTTC. This translates into CASSFERFNEQFF.

CDR3 DNA sequence: TGTGCCACCAGTACCGTTCTGGGTGAGCAGTTCTTC. Translating gives CATSTVLGEQFF. The chain carries TRBV15 and TRBJ2-1; D call uncertain. CDR3 length: 12 amino acids. Per germline, CDR1 LNHNV and CDR2 YYDKDF (reference sequence). Trimming took 6 bases from V and 9 from J, leaving 12 bases between them. Complete variable domain (other parts from reference TRBV15 and TRBJ2-1): DAMVIQNPRYQVTQFGKPVTLSCSQTLNHNVMYWYQQKSSQAPKLLFHYYDKDFNNEADTPDNFQSRRPNTSFCFLDIRSPGLGDTAMYLCATSTVLGEQFFGPGTRLTVL.

The chain uses TRBV5-1 and TRBJ2-1, with D unclear. The CDR3 covers 15 residues. CDR1 and CDR2 (germline): SGHRS, YFSETQ. V was shortened by 0 bases and J by 3 bases, with 10 bases between the two germline ends. CDR3 nucleotides: TGCGCCAGCAGCTTGGAACTAACAAACTACAATGAGCAGTTCTTC. Translated: CASSLELTNYNEQFF.

The chain's CDR3 is CASRGTSGVHEQYF. For the CDR3, the DNA is TGTGCCAGCAGGGGGACTAGCGGCGTCCACGAGCAGTACTTC. This chain joins TRBV2 and TRBJ2-7; 11 nucleotides align to TRBD2. This CDR3 comprises 14 residues. Germline lookup yields CDR1 SNHLY and CDR2 FYNNEI. V lost 6 bases and J lost 5; bases outside the gene matches: 6.

In this sample, this clone turned up once. V is TRBV28 and J is TRBJ2-1; D may be TRBD1 (5 bases). Germline-derived CDR1 and CDR2 are MDHEN and SYDVKM. With 8 bases removed from V and 7 bases from J, the gap between germline ends came to 15 bases. This CDR3 is 13 amino acids long. CDR3 amino acids: CASWTPNENEQFF. CDR3 sequence (DNA): TGTGCCAGCTGGACACCCAACGAGAATGAGCAGTTCTTC.

The rearrangement joins TRBV25-1 to TRBJ1-2; 12 bases are shared with TRBD1. The length of the CDR3 is 15 residues. Per the germline V gene, CDR1 is MGHDK and CDR2 is SYGVNS. After removal of 5 bases from V and 7 bases from J, the junction contained 8 bases not matched to a gene. Here the CDR3 DNA reads TGTGCCAGCAGTATCCCGGGACAGGGGGCGAGTGGCTACACCTTC. Its translation is CASSIPGQGASGYTF.

The genes are TRBV9 and TRBJ2-3; possibly TRBD1 for D (6 bases). CDR1 and CDR2 from the germline V gene are SGDLS and YYNGEE. The CDR3 totals 14 residues. Trimming removed 0 bases from V and 6 bases from J, with 11 bases in between. CDR3 sequence reads: CASSVGGLEDTQYF. In DNA form, the CDR3 reads TGTGCCAGCAGCGTAGGGGGGCTGGAGGATACGCAGTATTTT.

The rearrangement joins TRBV7-8 to TRBJ1-6; D gene ambiguous. From germline, CDR1 is SGHVS and CDR2 FQNEAQ. The CDR3 loop spans 14 amino acids. Trimming cost V 0 bases and J 5 bases, with 5 bases left between them. CDR3 region: CASSLAGNNSPLHF. In nucleotides, the CDR3 is TGTGCCAGCAGCTTAGCGGGGAATAATTCACCCCTCCACTTT.

This rearrangement joins TRBV28 to TRBJ1-3, with 7 bases fitting TRBD1. The CDR3 extends over 15 amino acids. The ends lost 8 bases at V and 0 bases at J; junction bases unmatched: 7. Germline V gene sequence: CDR1 MDHEN, CDR2 SYDVKM. CDR3 in amino acids: CASGQGGFSGNTIYF. The CDR3 bases are TGTGCCAGCGGCCAGGGGGGATTCTCTGGAAACACCATATATTTT.

This chain links TRBV9 with TRBJ2-3; perhaps TRBD1 as D (6 bases). V was shortened by 4 bases and J by 0 bases, with 12 bases between the two germline ends. CDR3 size: 15 residues. CDR1 and CDR2 from the germline V gene are SGDLS and YYNGEE. CDR3 DNA sequence: TGTGCCAGCAGCTCGAGAACAGGGAGCACAGATACGCAGTATTTT. As protein: CASSSRTGSTDTQYF.